This is a list of T cell receptor beta chains from one sample in a study of T cell repertoires in cytomegalovirus infection. TCRdb analysed the reads with MiXCR anew, one entry per CDR3 protein. This sample has some 390,000 distinct CDR3 sequences; over 15% occur once, and the top ten carry roughly 8.7%. Sequenced material: PBMCs. These receptors all stem from a human donor in good health (CMV status not recorded). Some clones in this sample may be carry-over from other donors' samples. The CDR3 runs from the conserved cysteine through the conserved F or W. A D gene is named only where the DNA matches it firmly. Not every row has a clone size; where given, it reads once, few, many or a size class.

J | D | size | V | CDR3 | DNA
TRBJ1-5 | TRBD1 | few | TRBV19 | CASRTETGGRSNQPQHF | TGTGCCAGTAGGACGGAGACAGGGGGCCGGAGCAATCAGCCCCAGCATTTT
TRBJ1-2 | . | . | TRBV5-4 | CASSLPGGGDGYTF | TGTGCCAGCAGCTTACCTGGCGGGGGCGATGGCTACACCTTC
TRBJ1-6 | . | many | TRBV7-2 | CASSFQSDDRRGSPLHF | TGTGCCAGCAGCTTCCAATCAGACGACAGACGAGGGTCACCCCTCCACTTT
TRBJ1-2 | TRBD1 | . | TRBV14 | CASSPRDRGYYGYTF | TGTGCCAGCAGCCCGAGGGACAGGGGGTACTATGGCTACACCTTC
TRBJ1-3 | TRBD1 | few | TRBV28 | CASSTQGAGNTIYF | TGTGCCAGCAGTACCCAGGGGGCCGGAAACACCATATATTTT
TRBJ1-1 | TRBD1 | many | TRBV7-6 | CASSAGQGGTEAFF | TGTGCCAGCAGCGCCGGACAGGGTGGGACTGAAGCTTTCTTT
TRBJ1-3 | . | many | TRBV7-8 | CASSLASVSGNTIYF | TGTGCCAGCAGCTTAGCGTCAGTCTCTGGAAACACCATATATTTT
TRBJ2-1 | TRBD2 | many | TRBV7-2 | CASSSAPISGGNEQFF | TGTGCCAGCAGCTCAGCACCGATTAGCGGGGGGAATGAGCAGTTCTTC
TRBJ1-5 | . | once | TRBV19 | CASSNSYQPQHF | TGTGCCAGTAGCAATTCATACCAGCCCCAGCATTTT
TRBJ2-5 | . | many | TRBV7-9 | CASSSYRETQYF | TGTGCCAGCAGCTCGTATCGAGAGACCCAGTACTTC
TRBJ2-5 | . | many | TRBV12-5 | CASGLGVGTETQYF | TGTGCTAGTGGTTTGGGCGTTGGGACGGAGACCCAGTACTTC
TRBJ1-1 | . | many | TRBV7-8 | CASSSRVANTEAFF | TGTGCCAGCAGCTCACGTGTCGCGAACACTGAAGCTTTCTTT
TRBJ1-1 | . | few | TRBV12-3/TRBV12-4 | CASSPGTRIQAFF | TGTGCCAGCAGTCCCGGGACGCGAATTCAAGCTTTCTTT
TRBJ1-1 | . | . | TRBV11-3 | CASSPGGEYTEAFF | TGTGCCAGCAGCCCCGGAGGGGAGTACACTGAAGCTTTCTTT
TRBJ1-5 | . | . | TRBV7-2 | CASSSDSYNQPQHF | TGTGCCAGCAGCTCGGACAGCTACAATCAGCCCCAGCATTTT
TRBJ1-6 | . | few | TRBV12-3/TRBV12-4 | CASSFRPRNSPLHF | TGTGCCAGCAGTTTTCGGCCAAGAAATTCACCCCTCCACTTT
TRBJ2-7 | . | many | TRBV12-5 | CASGLSRKQGIPYEQYF | TGTGCTAGTGGTTTGTCCCGAAAACAAGGCATCCCCTACGAGCAGTACTTC
TRBJ2-5 | . | . | TRBV18 | CASSSGERTLQETQYF | TGTGCCAGCTCATCCGGGGAAAGGACACTACAAGAGACCCAGTACTTC
TRBJ2-1 | TRBD2 | . | TRBV7-9 | CASSLARGAIGNEQFF | TGTGCCAGCAGCTTAGCGCGGGGGGCAATTGGCAATGAGCAGTTCTTC
TRBJ1-2 | . | many | TRBV7-2 | CASSLEEGSGYTF | TGTGCCAGCAGCTTAGAGGAGGGCTCGGGCTACACCTTC
TRBJ2-5 | TRBD1 | many | TRBV7-2 | CASSPRAQGAPRETQYF | TGTGCCAGCAGCCCCAGGGCCCAGGGGGCCCCGAGAGAGACCCAGTACTTC
TRBJ2-7 | TRBD2 | . | TRBV6-2/TRBV6-3 | CASKGLAGANSYEQYF | TGTGCCAGCAAAGGACTAGCGGGAGCCAATTCCTACGAGCAGTACTTC
TRBJ1-6 | . | few | TRBV7-2 | CASRGDGSSYNSPLHF | TGTGCCAGCCGGGGGGACGGCAGCTCCTATAATTCACCCCTCCACTTT
TRBJ2-1 | . | many | TRBV4-2 | CASSQDQGSSYNEQFF | TGTGCCAGCAGCCAAGACCAGGGTAGCTCCTACAATGAGCAGTTCTTC
TRBJ2-5 | TRBD2 | many | TRBV7-9 | CASSPPGLAGGSETQYF | TGTGCCAGCAGCCCCCCGGGACTAGCGGGAGGGTCAGAGACCCAGTACTTC
TRBJ2-3 | TRBD2 | . | TRBV2 | CASSARGLDNTQYF | TGTGCCAGCAGTGCGCGGGGACTAGACAATACGCAGTATTTT
TRBJ2-1 | . | few | TRBV12-3/TRBV12-4 | CASSFLTLEQFF | TGTGCCAGCAGTTTTCTCACCTTGGAGCAGTTCTTC
TRBJ2-4 | TRBD2 | . | TRBV19 | CASIASGAKNIQYF | TGTGCCAGTATTGCTAGCGGAGCCAAAAACATTCAGTACTTC
TRBJ1-5 | . | . | TRBV4-1 | CASSHGGQEYNQPQHF | TGCGCCAGCAGTCACGGGGGCCAGGAATACAATCAGCCCCAGCATTTT
TRBJ2-7 | TRBD1 | few | TRBV2 | CASIQDRATYEQYF | TGTGCCAGCATCCAAGACAGGGCAACCTACGAGCAGTACTTC
TRBJ2-7 | . | . | TRBV28 | CASSLGRTPRRQYF | TGTGCCAGCAGTTTAGGCCGGACGCCCAGACGGCAGTACTTC
TRBJ2-2 | . | few | TRBV11-2 | CASSLLVNTGELFF | TGTGCCAGCAGCTTATTGGTGAACACCGGGGAGCTGTTTTTT
TRBJ2-1 | . | few | TRBV7-8 | CARHCLRLEQFF | TGTGCCAGGCACTGTCTCCGTTTGGAGCAGTTCTTC
TRBJ2-3 | . | many | TRBV7-9 | CASSPPTGVDTQYF | TGTGCCAGCAGCCCCCCGACTGGGGTGGATACGCAGTATTTT
TRBJ2-1 | . | few | TRBV5-6 | CASSFEGGTFNEQFF | TGTGCCAGCAGCTTTGAGGGGGGGACCTTCAATGAGCAGTTCTTC
TRBJ2-6 | . | few | TRBV18 | CASQGSNGANVLTF | TGTGCCAGCCAGGGATCGAATGGGGCCAACGTCCTGACTTTC
TRBJ2-3 | . | . | TRBV6-4 | CASSESTSTDTQYF | TGTGCCAGCAGTGAATCCACAAGCACAGATACGCAGTATTTT
TRBJ2-7 | . | . | TRBV14 | CASSQGILDYLDEQYF | TGTGCCAGCAGCCAGGGAATCCTGGACTACTTGGACGAGCAGTACTTC
TRBJ2-3 | . | . | TRBV20-1 | CSARATGTFPIDTQYF | TGCAGTGCTAGAGCAACCGGGACCTTCCCGATAGATACGCAGTATTTT
TRBJ2-1 | . | many | TRBV7-6 | CASSLGGARYKNEQFF | TGTGCCAGCAGCTTAGGGGGGGCGCGGTACAAGAATGAGCAGTTCTTC
TRBJ2-1 | TRBD2 | . | TRBV20-1 | CSARSLAGATIFF | TGCAGTGCTAGATCCCTAGCGGGGGCGACGATTTTCTTC
TRBJ1-5 | . | many | TRBV11-2 | CASSTGPSQPQHF | TGTGCCAGCTCTACAGGACCCAGTCAGCCCCAGCATTTT
TRBJ2-7 | . | . | TRBV2 | CASSEEGGAGGEQYF | TGTGCCAGCAGTGAAGAGGGAGGTGCCGGAGGCGAGCAGTACTTC
TRBJ2-7 | . | . | TRBV7-9 | CASSANQGRNYEQYF | TGTGCCAGCAGCGCGAACCAGGGGAGAAACTACGAGCAGTACTTC
TRBJ2-5 | . | . | TRBV28 | CATSTGAEGWETQYF | TGTGCCACAAGCACGGGAGCGGAGGGCTGGGAGACCCAGTACTTC
TRBJ2-1 | . | . | TRBV6-2/TRBV6-3 | CAIRDRHNEQFF | TGTGCCATCCGGGACCGACACAATGAGCAGTTCTTC
TRBJ1-2 | . | . | TRBV4-1 | CASSPGRANYGYTF | TGCGCCAGCAGCCCGGGACGAGCTAACTATGGCTACACCTTC
TRBJ2-3 | . | few | TRBV5-8 | CASSGTVSSTDTQYF | TGCGCCAGCAGCGGGACAGTGTCTAGCACAGATACGCAGTATTTT
TRBJ2-3 | TRBD1 | few | TRBV7-6 | CASSEGTGLGDTQYF | TGTGCCAGCAGCGAAGGGACAGGGTTAGGAGATACGCAGTATTTT
TRBJ1-6 | TRBD1 | many | TRBV7-2 | CASSLLGRGVRSPLHF | TGTGCCAGCAGCCTGTTGGGCAGGGGGGTAAGGTCACCCCTCCACTTT
TRBJ2-3 | . | many | TRBV7-2 | CASSPGSFPDTQYF | TGTGCCAGCAGCCCTGGGTCGTTCCCAGATACGCAGTATTTT
TRBJ1-1 | . | . | TRBV27 | CASRPDLNTEAFF | TGTGCCAGCAGGCCGGACCTGAACACTGAAGCTTTCTTT
TRBJ2-5 | TRBD1 | . | TRBV12-3/TRBV12-4 | CASKGQGLQTQYF | TGTGCCAGCAAAGGACAGGGGTTGCAGACCCAGTACTTC
TRBJ1-1 | . | few | TRBV2 | CASSVRGAYVNTEAFF | TGTGCCAGCAGTGTCCGGGGGGCCTATGTGAACACTGAAGCTTTCTTT
TRBJ1-2 | . | many | TRBV7-2 | CASSLQGISAPYGYTF | TGTGCCAGCAGCTTACAGGGCATTTCGGCGCCCTATGGCTACACCTTC